This TCR beta chain was found in a study of CXCR3-negative and CXCR3-positive naive CD8 T cells. Study-wide results and caveats: Both naive subsets showed comparably high diversity, and memory CD8+ cells showed much lower diversity. For naive cells, CXCR3-negative and CXCR3-positive subsets had similar TRBV-TRBJ usage; for memory cells, usage differed.

cDNA libraries for TRB were generated by 5' RACE incorporating UMI labels. TCRdb re-called the 5' RACE reads; every CDR3 protein appears as one record, without DNA. The table for this sample gives 100,000 to 150,000 distinct CDR3 sequences. Those CD8+ T cells considered naive were CD45RO-CCR7+CD27+CD95-. Comment on this clonotype: What it binds is not known.

Germline V gene data show CDR1 as SGHVS and CDR2 as FNYEAQ. CDR3 length: 16 residues. Sequenced input: naive CXCR3- CD8+ T cells from blood. As for subset: CD45RO-CCR7+CD27+CD95- naive CD8+ T cells lacking CXCR3 (TNR3-). The receptor's source is a human donor in good health. Some clones in this sample may be carry-over from other donors' samples. This chain uses TRBV7-6 with TRBJ2-3; absent DNA, TCRdb's TRBD2 call cannot be checked. CDR3 amino acids: CASTPGLDGFTDTQYF.